This TCR beta chain was retrieved from a study of T cells after yellow fever vaccination. The CDR3 spans 14 residues. Unmatched junction bases numbered 6, after V lost 5 bases and J lost 10 bases. CDR1 is MDHEN, CDR2 SYDVKM, per germline. UMIs were added to TCR cDNA along with a universal primer site when it was made by 5'RACE template switching. TCRdb called the 5' RACE reads again in MiXCR, with one record for every CDR3 protein. The data show about 320,000 distinct CDR3 sequences, around 6.8% seen once. A remark on this clonotype: The target antigen is unknown.

Whole-study results and caveats: Post-booster samples contained most primary-vaccination clones (about 96% CD4, roughly 88% CD8).

The genes are TRBV28 and TRBJ1-6, with TRBD1 identical over 9 bases. The source material was PBMCs, sampled about 41 days after the first yellow fever vaccination. This TCR came from a young man who received the YFV17D yellow fever vaccine. CDR3 in amino acids: CASSPGTGTSPLHF. The CDR3 DNA is TGTGCCAGCAGTCCAGGGACAGGGACCTCACCCCTCCACTTT. Together with reference TRBV28 and TRBJ1-6, the CDR3 gives the full variable domain: DVKVTQSSRYLVKRTGEKVFLECVQDMDHENMFWYRQDPGLGLRLIYFSYDVKMKEKGDIPEGYSVSREKKERFSLILESASTNQTSMYLCASSPGTGTSPLHFGNGTRLTVT.